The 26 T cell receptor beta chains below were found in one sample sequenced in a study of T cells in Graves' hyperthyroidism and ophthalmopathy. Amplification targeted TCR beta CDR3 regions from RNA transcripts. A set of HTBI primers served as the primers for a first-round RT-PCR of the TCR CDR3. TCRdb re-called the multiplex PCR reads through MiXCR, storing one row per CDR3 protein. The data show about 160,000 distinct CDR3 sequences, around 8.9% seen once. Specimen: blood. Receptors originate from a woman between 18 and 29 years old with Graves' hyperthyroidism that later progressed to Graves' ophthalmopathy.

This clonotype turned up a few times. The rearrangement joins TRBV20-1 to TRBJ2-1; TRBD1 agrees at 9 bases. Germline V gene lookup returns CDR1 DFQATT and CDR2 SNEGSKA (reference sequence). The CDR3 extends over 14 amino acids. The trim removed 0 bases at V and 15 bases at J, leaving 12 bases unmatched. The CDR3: CSAREPATGTGLFF. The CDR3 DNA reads TGCAGTGCTAGAGAACCGGCCACCGGGACAGGGTTGTTCTTC.

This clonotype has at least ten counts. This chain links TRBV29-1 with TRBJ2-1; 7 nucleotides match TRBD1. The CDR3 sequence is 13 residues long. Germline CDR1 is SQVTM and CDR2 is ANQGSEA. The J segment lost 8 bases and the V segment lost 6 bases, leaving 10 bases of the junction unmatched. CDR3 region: CSVSRQGTHEQFF. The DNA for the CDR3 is TGCAGCGTATCACGACAGGGTACCCATGAGCAGTTCTTC.

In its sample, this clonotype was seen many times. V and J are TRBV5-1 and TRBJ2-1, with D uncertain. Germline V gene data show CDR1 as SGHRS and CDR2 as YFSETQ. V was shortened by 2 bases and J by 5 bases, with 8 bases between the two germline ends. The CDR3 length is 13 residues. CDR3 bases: TGCGCCAGCAGCTTATTACGGGACAATGAGCAGTTCTTC. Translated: CASSLLRDNEQFF.

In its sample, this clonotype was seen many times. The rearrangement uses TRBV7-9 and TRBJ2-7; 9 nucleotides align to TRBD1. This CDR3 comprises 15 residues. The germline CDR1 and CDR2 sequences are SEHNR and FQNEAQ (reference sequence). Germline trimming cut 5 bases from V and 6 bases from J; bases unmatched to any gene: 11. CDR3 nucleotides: TGTGCCAGCAGCGCCCCCGGGACAGGGAATGCCGAGCAGTACTTC. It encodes CASSAPGTGNAEQYF.

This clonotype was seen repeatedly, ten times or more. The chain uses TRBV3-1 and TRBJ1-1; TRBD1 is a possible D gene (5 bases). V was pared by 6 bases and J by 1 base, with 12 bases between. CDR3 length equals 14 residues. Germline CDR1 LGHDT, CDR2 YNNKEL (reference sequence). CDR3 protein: CASSNGGGNTEAFF. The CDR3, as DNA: TGTGCCAGCAGTAATGGGGGGGGGAACACTGAAGCTTTCTTT. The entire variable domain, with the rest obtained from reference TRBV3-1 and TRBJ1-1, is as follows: DTAVSQTPKYLVTQMGNDKSIKCEQNLGHDTMYWYKQDSKKFLKIMFSYNNKELIINETVPNRFSPKSPDKAHLNLHINSLELGDSAVYFCASSNGGGNTEAFFGQGTRLTVV.

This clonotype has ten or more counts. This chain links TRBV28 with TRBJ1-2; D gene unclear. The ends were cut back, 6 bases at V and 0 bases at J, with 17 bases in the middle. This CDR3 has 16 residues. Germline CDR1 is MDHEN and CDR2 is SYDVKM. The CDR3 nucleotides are TGTGCCAGCAGACCCTATATTTCCAGGTCTAACTATGGCTACACCTTC. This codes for CASRPYISRSNYGYTF.

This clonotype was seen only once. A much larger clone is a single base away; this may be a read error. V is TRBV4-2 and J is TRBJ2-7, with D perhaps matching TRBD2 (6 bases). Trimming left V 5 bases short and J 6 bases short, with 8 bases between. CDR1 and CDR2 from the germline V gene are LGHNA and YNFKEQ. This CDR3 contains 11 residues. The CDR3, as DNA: TGTGCCAGCAGCGTGGGGGGCGAGCAGTACTTC. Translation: CASSVGGEQYF.

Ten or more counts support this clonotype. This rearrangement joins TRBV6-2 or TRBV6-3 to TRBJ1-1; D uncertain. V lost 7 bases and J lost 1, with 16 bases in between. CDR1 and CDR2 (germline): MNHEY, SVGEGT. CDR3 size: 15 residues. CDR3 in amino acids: CASILPGRPNTEAFF. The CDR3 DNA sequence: TGTGCCAGCATATTGCCGGGCAGACCGAACACTGAAGCTTTCTTT.

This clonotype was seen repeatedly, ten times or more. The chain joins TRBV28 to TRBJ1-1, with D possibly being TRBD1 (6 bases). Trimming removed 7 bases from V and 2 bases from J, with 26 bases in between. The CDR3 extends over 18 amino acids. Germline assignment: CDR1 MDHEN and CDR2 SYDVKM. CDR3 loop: CASTLGATNYPGNTEAFF. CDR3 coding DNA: TGTGCCAGCACCCTGGGGGCCACGAACTACCCAGGTAACACTGAAGCTTTCTTT.

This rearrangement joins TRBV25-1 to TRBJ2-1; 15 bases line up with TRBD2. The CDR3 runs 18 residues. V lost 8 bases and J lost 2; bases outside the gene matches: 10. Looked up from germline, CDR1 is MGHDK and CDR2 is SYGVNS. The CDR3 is CASRTGLAGGFPYNEQFF. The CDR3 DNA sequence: TGTGCCAGCCGTACGGGACTAGCGGGAGGATTCCCCTACAATGAGCAGTTCTTC.

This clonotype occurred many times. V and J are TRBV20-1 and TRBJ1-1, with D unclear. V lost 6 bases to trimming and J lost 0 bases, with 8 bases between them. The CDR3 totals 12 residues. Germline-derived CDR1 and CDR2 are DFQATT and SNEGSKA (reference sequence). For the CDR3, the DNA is TGCAGTGCACCCACCCTGAACACTGAAGCTTTCTTT. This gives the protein CSAPTLNTEAFF.

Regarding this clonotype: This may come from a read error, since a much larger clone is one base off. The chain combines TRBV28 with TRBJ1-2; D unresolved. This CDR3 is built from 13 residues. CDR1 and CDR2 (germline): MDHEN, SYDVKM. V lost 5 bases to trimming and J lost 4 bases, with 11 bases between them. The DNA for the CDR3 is TGTGCCAGCAGTCCGACAAATAGCTATGGCTACACCTTC. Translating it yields CASSPTNSYGYTF.

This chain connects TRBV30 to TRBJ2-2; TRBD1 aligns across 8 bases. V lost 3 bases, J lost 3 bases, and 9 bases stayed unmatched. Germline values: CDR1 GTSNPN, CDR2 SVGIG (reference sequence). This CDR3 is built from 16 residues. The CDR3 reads CAWSFPRTGYTGELFF. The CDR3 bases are TGTGCCTGGAGCTTTCCCAGGACAGGGTACACCGGGGAGCTGTTTTTT.

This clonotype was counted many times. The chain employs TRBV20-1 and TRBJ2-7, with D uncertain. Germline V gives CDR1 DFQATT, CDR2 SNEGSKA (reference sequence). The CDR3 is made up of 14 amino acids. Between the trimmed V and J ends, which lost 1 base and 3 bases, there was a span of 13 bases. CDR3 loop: CSARVDAGFYEQYF. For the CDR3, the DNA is TGCAGTGCTAGAGTCGATGCAGGTTTCTACGAGCAGTACTTC.

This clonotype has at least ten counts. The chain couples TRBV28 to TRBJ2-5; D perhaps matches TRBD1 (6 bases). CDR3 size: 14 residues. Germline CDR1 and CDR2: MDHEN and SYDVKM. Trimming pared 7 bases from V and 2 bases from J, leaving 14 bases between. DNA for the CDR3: TGTGCCAGCACCCCAGGGGCAGGGCAAGAGACCCAGTACTTC. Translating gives CASTPGAGQETQYF.

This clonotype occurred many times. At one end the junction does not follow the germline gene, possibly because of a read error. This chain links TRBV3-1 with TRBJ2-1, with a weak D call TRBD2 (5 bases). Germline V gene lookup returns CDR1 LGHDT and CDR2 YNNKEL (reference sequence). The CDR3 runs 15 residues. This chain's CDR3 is CASSEEGRPGNEQFF. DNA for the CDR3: TGTGCCAGCAGCGAAGAGGGCCGGCCGGGGAATGAGCAGTTCTTC.

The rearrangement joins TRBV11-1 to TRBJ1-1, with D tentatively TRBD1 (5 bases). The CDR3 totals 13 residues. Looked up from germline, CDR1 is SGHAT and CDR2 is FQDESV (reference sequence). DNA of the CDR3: TGTACCGGCAGCTTAGGACAGAACACTGAAGCTTTCTTT. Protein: CTGSLGQNTEAFF.

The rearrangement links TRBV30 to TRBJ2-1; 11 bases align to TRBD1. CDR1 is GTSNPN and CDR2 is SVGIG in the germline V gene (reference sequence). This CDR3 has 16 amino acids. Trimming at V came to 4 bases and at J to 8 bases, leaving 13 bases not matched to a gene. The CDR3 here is CAWIRRTGGISHEQFF. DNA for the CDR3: TGTGCCTGGATCCGTCGGACAGGGGGCATAAGTCATGAGCAGTTCTTC.

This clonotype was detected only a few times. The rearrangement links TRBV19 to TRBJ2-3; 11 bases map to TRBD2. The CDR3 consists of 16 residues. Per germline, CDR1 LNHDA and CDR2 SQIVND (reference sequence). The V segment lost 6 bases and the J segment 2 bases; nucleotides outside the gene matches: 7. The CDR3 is CASRKLAGAHTDTQYF. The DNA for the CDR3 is TGTGCCAGTAGAAAACTAGCGGGAGCCCACACAGATACGCAGTATTTT.

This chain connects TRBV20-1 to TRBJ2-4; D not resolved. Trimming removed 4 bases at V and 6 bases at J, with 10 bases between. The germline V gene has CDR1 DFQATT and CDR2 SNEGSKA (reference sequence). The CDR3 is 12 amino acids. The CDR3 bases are TGCAGTGCTATACCGAGGACAAACATTCAGTACTTC. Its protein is CSAIPRTNIQYF.

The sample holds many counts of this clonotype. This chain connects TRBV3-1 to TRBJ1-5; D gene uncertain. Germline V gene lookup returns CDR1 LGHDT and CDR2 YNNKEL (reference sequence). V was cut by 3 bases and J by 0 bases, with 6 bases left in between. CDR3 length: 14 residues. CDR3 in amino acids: CASSQEYSNQPQHF. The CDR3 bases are TGTGCCAGCAGCCAGGAATATAGCAATCAGCCCCAGCATTTT.

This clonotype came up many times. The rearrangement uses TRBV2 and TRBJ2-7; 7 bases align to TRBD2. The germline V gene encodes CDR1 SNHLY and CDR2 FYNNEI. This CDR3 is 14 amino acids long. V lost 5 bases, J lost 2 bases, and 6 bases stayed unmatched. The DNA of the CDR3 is TGTGCCAGCAGTACCCGACTAGCTCCCTACGAGCAGTACTTC. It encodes CASSTRLAPYEQYF.

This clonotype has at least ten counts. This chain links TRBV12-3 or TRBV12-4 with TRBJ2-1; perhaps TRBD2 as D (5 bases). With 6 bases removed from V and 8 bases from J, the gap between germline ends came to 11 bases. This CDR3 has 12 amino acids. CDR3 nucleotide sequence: TGTGCCAGCAGCCCGTCGAGGGATGAGCAGTTCTTC. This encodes CASSPSRDEQFF.

CDR3 in amino acids: CASSLDGGEQFF. The CDR3 region has the DNA TGTGCCAGCAGCTTAGATGGCGGTGAGCAGTTCTTC. The J gene is TRBJ2-1, the V gene TRBV7-2, with no clear D. The length of the CDR3 is 12 residues. V lost 1 base to trimming and J lost 9 bases, with 7 bases between them. Per the germline V gene, CDR1 is SGHTA and CDR2 is FQGNSA.

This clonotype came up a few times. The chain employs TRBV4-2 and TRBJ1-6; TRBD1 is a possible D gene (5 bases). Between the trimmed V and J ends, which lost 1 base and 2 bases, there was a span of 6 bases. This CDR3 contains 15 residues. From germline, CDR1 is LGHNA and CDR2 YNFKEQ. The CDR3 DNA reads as TGTGCCAGCAGCCAAGGGGGCACCTATAATTCACCCCTCCACTTT. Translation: CASSQGGTYNSPLHF.

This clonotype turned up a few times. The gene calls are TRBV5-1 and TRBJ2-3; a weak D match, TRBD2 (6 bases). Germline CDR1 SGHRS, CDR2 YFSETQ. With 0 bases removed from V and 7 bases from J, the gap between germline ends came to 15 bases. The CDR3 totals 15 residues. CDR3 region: CASSLESRAGNTQYF. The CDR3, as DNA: TGCGCCAGCAGCTTGGAGTCCCGGGCGGGAAATACGCAGTATTTT.